The present T cell receptor beta chain was sequenced within a study of control samples from healthy donors and cancer patients. V shed 0 bases and J shed 7 bases, with 9 bases lying between them. CDR3 size: 12 residues. Germline CDR1 is GTSNPN and CDR2 is SVGIG (reference sequence). Some clones are missing from TCRdb's copy, which holds only in-frame ones; the method was immunoSEQ multiplex PCR. Here the sample spans fewer than 300,000 clones, roughly 80% being singletons. The V call is TRBV30, the J call TRBJ1-2, with unresolved D. This TCR was sampled from a woman in her sixties or seventies with lung cancer. The specimen sequenced was PBMCs. The CDR3 DNA reads TGTGCCTGGAGTGTCACCCACCTTGGCTACACCTTC. Translating it yields CAWSVTHLGYTF.